This TCR beta chain derives from a study of blood T cell repertoires in COVID-19. For the study at large: Both acute and convalescent COVID-19 samples were obtained from the United States, Italy and Spain. PBMCs, B-cell-depleted T cells, or T cells provided the cDNA or gDNA that made up the material.

Donors in Cohort 3 counted as recovered after two negative PCRs, clearance, or symptom resolution. The table came from immunoSEQ multiplex PCR; TCRdb's copy has only in-frame clones and leaves some out. Counted here are 400,000 or so clones, approximately 92% occurring once; the ten biggest clones make up 1% to 1.3%. V lost 10 bases, J lost 2 bases, and 15 bases lay in between. The CDR3 spans 14 residues. Germline CDR1 is MDHEN and CDR2 is SYDVKM. This receptor was taken from a man in his thirties or forties who had recovered from COVID-19. The chain uses TRBV28 and TRBJ1-5; the D is unclear. The sequenced sample consisted of PBMCs or T cells enriched from blood (not recorded which). CDR3 in amino acids: CATGGLLGNQPQHF. The CDR3 nucleotides are TGTGCCACAGGAGGGCTGCTTGGCAATCAGCCCCAGCATTTT.